This TCR beta chain originates from a study of CD8+ T cells in alopecia areata. Study-level background: The study gave treated patients oral tofacitinib at 5 to 10 mg twice daily. General study points: Tofacitinib delivered significant drops in scalp clonality and in expanded CD8+ clones among the top 100.

Sequencing used cDNA as its template, made by extracting RNA and reverse transcribing it. Assay used: immunoSEQ multiplex PCR; TCRdb lists only in-frame clones, some missing. The repertoire includes approximately 110,000 clones, around three fifths of them detected once, and 10% to 15% sits in the top ten. Concerning this clone itself: Its antigen is currently unknown.

The treatment was: oral pan-JAK inhibitor, 5-10 mg twice daily. Germline lookup yields CDR1 SGHRS and CDR2 YFSETQ. This CDR3 comprises 13 residues. V gave up 1 base and J gave up 5 bases, with 10 bases separating them. This TCR came from a human donor with alopecia areata. Sequences were derived from CD8+ T cells sorted from blood, sampled at week 24, from a patient treated with tofacitinib. The chain has TRBV5-1 and TRBJ2-7, with D perhaps TRBD2 (5 bases). The CDR3 DNA reads as TGCGCCAGCAGCTTGCGGGTCGGGGACGAGCAGTACTTC. Encoded protein: CASSLRVGDEQYF.